The sequence of this T cell receptor beta chain was determined in a study of glioma-infiltrating T cells after dendritic cell vaccination. This CDR3 spans 13 amino acids. V was cut by 7 bases and J by 2 bases, with 11 bases left in between. CDR1 MNHNS and CDR2 SASEGT come from the germline V gene. No glioblastoma patient carried an isocitrate dehydrogenase mutation. PBMC were collected before vaccination, two weeks after the third vaccination, and at progression. TCRB CDR3 was amplified from 2 ug genomic DNA or less. The protocol was immunoSEQ multiplex PCR, while the TCRdb copy is restricted to in-frame clones and leaves out a portion. The data hold about 32,000 clones, with roughly 90% observed a single time.

The sequencing used blood, collected before dendritic cell vaccination. The V call is TRBV6-1, the J call TRBJ1-2, with a tentative D call TRBD1 (6 bases). This TCR was recovered from a human donor with glioblastoma. CDR3 DNA sequence: TGTGCCAGCAAAACAGGGTCCAACTATGGCTACACCTTC. It yields the protein CASKTGSNYGYTF.